The rows below give T cell receptor beta chains drawn from one sample of a study of chemoradiotherapy in HPV16-positive cancers. Measured with immunoSEQ multiplex PCR; TCRdb has only the in-frame clones, and not every one. Found here are around 4,600 clones, 77% of them singletons; the top ten hold under 20%. Sequenced here: tumor tissue, sampled from a patient who underwent chemoradiotherapy. The receptors here all came from a human donor with HPV-associated anogenital cancer. CDR3s include the opening cysteine and the closing phenylalanine or tryptophan. A D gene is named only where the DNA matches it firmly. Only some rows state a clone size, as once, few, many or a class for expanded clones.

clone_size,j_call,v_call,d_call,cdr3_aa,cdr3_nt
-,TRBJ2-7,TRBV18,TRBD2,CASSPVGGGEQYF,TGTGCCAGCTCACCAGTCGGGGGAGGGGAGCAGTACTTC
-,TRBJ2-2,TRBV28,-,CAIRGAGRAGELFF,TGTGCCATCCGAGGGGCAGGGAGAGCCGGGGAGCTGTTTTTT
-,TRBJ2-1,TRBV5-1,TRBD2,CASSGSGGASGEQFF,TGCGCCAGCAGCGGAAGCGGGGGGGCCTCCGGTGAGCAGTTCTTC
-,TRBJ1-2,TRBV5-1,-,CASSLWKGQKFYGYTF,TGCGCCAGCAGCTTGTGGAAGGGACAAAAATTCTATGGCTACACCTTC
-,TRBJ1-3,TRBV25-1,-,CASSLMGSGGNTIYF,TGTGCCAGCAGTCTTATGGGGTCGGGTGGAAACACCATATATTTT
-,TRBJ1-5,TRBV14,-,CASSTGWGQPQHF,TGTGCCAGCAGCACTGGGTGGGGTCAGCCCCAGCATTTT
-,TRBJ1-1,TRBV9,-,CASSLQRNTEAFF,TGTGCCAGCAGCCTCCAGCGGAACACTGAAGCTTTCTTT
-,TRBJ2-2,TRBV6-4,-,CASSVKGDTGELFF,TGTGCCAGCAGTGTGAAGGGAGACACCGGGGAGCTGTTTTTT
-,TRBJ1-6,TRBV5-1,-,CASSLETRKNSPLHF,TGCGCCAGCAGCTTGGAGACAAGAAAGAATTCACCCCTCCACTTT
-,TRBJ2-5,TRBV5-5,-,CASSDFGQGRYRETQYF,TGTGCCAGCAGCGACTTTGGGCAGGGGAGGTACAGAGAGACCCAGTACTTC
-,TRBJ2-7,TRBV7-9,-,CASSLAASWGEQYF,TGTGCCAGCAGCTTAGCAGCGTCCTGGGGCGAGCAGTACTTC
-,TRBJ2-2,TRBV7-3,TRBD1,CASSKRQGAGELFF,TGTGCCAGCAGCAAGAGACAGGGCGCCGGGGAGCTGTTTTTT
few,TRBJ2-7,TRBV9,-,CASSTDYEQYF,TGTGCCAGCAGCACCGACTACGAGCAGTACTTC
few,TRBJ2-5,TRBV7-9,-,CASSPLQGWETQYF,TGTGCCAGCAGCCCGCTACAGGGTTGGGAGACCCAGTACTTC
-,TRBJ2-7,TRBV28,-,CASSLHDGSYEQYF,TGTGCCAGCAGCCTACATGACGGCTCCTACGAGCAGTACTTC
-,TRBJ1-6,TRBV4-1,TRBD1,CASSQDSGQGFSPLHF,TGCGCCAGCAGCCAAGACTCGGGACAGGGGTTTTCACCCCTCCACTTT
-,TRBJ2-2,TRBV9,-,CASSPRLGEAGELFF,TGTGCCAGCAGCCCCCGACTGGGAGAGGCCGGGGAGCTGTTTTTT
-,TRBJ2-1,TRBV9,-,CASSLTGYNEQFF,TGTGCCAGCAGCCTCACAGGGTACAATGAGCAGTTCTTC
-,TRBJ2-7,TRBV30,-,CAWSMDGGYEQYF,TGTGCCTGGAGCATGGACGGGGGCTACGAGCAGTACTTC
-,TRBJ2-3,TRBV6-5,-,CASSYSDHLDDTQYF,TGTGCCAGCAGTTACTCGGACCATCTTGATGATACGCAGTATTTT
-,TRBJ1-3,TRBV7-3,-,CASSENSAGNTIYF,TGTGCCAGCAGCGAGAATTCGGCTGGAAACACCATATATTTT
-,TRBJ1-2,TRBV29-1,-,CSASWDKQAF,TGCAGCGCGAGCTGGGACAAACAAGCCTTC
-,TRBJ1-3,TRBV5-1,-,CASSFSGTLGSGNTIYF,TGCGCCAGCAGCTTTTCAGGAACACTCGGCTCTGGAAACACCATATATTTT
once,TRBJ2-3,TRBV27,-,CASWRPGSYTDTQYF,TGTGCCAGCTGGAGACCAGGTAGCTACACAGATACGCAGTATTTT
-,TRBJ1-3,TRBV5-4,TRBD1,CASSLDRGSFDTIYF,TGTGCCAGCAGCTTGGACAGGGGGAGTTTCGACACCATATATTTT
-,TRBJ1-5,TRBV4-1,-,CASSQGSSGGPNQPQHF,TGCGCCAGCAGCCAAGGATCAAGCGGGGGGCCCAATCAGCCCCAGCATTTT
-,TRBJ1-1,TRBV7-9,-,CASRPYNTEAFF,TGTGCCAGCAGACCCTATAACACTGAAGCTTTCTTT